The clone carrying this T cell receptor (beta chain) occurred many times. The CDR3 runs 13 residues. In germline, CDR1 is SEHNR, CDR2 FQNEAQ (reference sequence). The germline V and J ends were trimmed by 2 bases and 2 bases, with 7 bases remaining between them. Recruitment covered hyperthyroidism patients aged 18 to 65 whose new diagnosis was of under 2 months' duration. The PBMC fraction was derived from around 9.4 ml of fresh peripheral blood. Using RNA transcripts, the TCR beta CDR3 regions were amplified. First-round RT-PCR used HTBI primers; second-round multiplex PCR followed. Each CDR3 protein gets one entry after TCRdb re-called the multiplex PCR reads with MiXCR. The sample shows more than 300,000 distinct CDR3 sequences, roughly 14% of them seen only once. This sample was taken from a study of Graves' ophthalmopathy and Graves' hyperthyroidism.

Sequenced input: peripheral blood. The sequence was obtained from a young woman with stable Graves' hyperthyroidism. The chain combines TRBV7-9 with TRBJ2-7; D is uncertain. The CDR3 loop is CASSLQDTYEQYF. For the CDR3, the DNA is TGTGCCAGCAGCTTACAGGATACCTACGAGCAGTACTTC.